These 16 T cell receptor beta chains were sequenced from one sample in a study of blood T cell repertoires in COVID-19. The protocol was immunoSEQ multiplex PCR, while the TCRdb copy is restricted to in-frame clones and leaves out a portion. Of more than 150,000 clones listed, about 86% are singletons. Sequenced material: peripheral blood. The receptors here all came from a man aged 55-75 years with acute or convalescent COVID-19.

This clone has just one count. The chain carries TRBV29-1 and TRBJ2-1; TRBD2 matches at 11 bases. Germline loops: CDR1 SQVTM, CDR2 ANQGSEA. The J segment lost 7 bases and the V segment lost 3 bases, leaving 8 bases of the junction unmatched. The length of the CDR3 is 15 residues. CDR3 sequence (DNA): TGCAGCGTTGATGGCCTAGCGGGAGGTCGGAATGAGCAGTTCTTC. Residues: CSVDGLAGGRNEQFF.

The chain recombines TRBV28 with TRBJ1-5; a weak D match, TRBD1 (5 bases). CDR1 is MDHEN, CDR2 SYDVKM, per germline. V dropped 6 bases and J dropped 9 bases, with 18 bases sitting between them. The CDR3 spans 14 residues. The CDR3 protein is CASSPWGGSGPQHF. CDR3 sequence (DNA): TGTGCCAGCAGCCCTTGGGGGGGTTCAGGGCCCCAGCATTTT.

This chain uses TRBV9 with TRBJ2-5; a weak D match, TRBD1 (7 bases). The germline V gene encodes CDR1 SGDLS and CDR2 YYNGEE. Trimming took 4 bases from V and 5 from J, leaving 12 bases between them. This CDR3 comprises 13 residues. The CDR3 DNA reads TGTGCCAGCAGCCCAGGGGGGCACGAGACCCAGTACTTC. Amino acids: CASSPGGHETQYF.

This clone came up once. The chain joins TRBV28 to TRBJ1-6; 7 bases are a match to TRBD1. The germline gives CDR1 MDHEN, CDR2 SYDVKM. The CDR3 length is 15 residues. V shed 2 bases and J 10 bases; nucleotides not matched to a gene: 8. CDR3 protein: CASSLPTGDDSPLHF. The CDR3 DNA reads TGTGCCAGCAGTTTACCCACAGGGGACGACTCACCCCTCCACTTT.

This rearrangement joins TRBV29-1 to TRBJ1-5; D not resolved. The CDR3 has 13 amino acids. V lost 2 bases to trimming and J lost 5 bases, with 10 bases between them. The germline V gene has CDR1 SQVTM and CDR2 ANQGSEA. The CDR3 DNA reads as TGCAGCGTTGAATTAAGCGCTGATCAGCCCCAGCATTTT. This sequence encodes CSVELSADQPQHF.

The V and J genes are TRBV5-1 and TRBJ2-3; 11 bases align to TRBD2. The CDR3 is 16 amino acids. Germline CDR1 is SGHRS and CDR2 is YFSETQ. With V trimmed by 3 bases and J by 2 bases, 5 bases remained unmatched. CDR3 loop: CASSWGTSGLTDTQYF. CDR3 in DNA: TGCGCCAGCAGCTGGGGGACTAGCGGCCTCACAGATACGCAGTATTTT.

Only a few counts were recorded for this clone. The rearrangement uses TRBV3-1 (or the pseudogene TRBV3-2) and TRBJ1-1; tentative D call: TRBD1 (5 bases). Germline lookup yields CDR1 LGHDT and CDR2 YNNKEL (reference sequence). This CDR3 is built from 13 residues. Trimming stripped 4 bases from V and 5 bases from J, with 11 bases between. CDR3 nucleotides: TGTGCCAGCAGCCTAGAGGGGAGAACTGAAGCTTTCTTT. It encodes CASSLEGRTEAFF.

The CDR3 DNA reads TGTGCCATCGCCGGGACAGGGAATCAGCCCCAGCATTTT. This sequence encodes CAIAGTGNQPQHF. The gene calls are TRBV19 and TRBJ1-5; 9 positions match TRBD1. The V and J ends lost 10 bases and 4 bases, in that order; junction bases with no gene match: 5. The germline V gene has CDR1 LNHDA and CDR2 SQIVND (reference sequence). This CDR3 is built from 13 residues.

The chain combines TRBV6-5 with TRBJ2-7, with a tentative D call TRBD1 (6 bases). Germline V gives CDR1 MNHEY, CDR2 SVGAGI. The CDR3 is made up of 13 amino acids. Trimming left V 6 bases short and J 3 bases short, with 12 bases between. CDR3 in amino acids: CASSPGVNYEQYF. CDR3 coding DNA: TGTGCCAGCAGCCCAGGGGTAAACTACGAGCAGTACTTC.

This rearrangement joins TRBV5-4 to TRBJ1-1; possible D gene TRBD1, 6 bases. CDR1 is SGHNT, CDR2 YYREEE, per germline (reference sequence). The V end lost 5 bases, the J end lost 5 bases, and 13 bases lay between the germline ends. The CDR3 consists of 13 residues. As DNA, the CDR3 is TGTGCCAGCAGATTAGACAGGACAACTGAAGCTTTCTTT. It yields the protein CASRLDRTTEAFF.

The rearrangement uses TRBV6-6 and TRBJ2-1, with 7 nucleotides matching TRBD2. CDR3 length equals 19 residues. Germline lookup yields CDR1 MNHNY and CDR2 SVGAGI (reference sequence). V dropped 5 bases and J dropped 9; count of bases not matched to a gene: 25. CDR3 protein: CASSPAQGAGLWGGGEQFF. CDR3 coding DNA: TGTGCCAGCAGTCCCGCGCAGGGTGCCGGCTTGTGGGGCGGGGGTGAGCAGTTCTTC.

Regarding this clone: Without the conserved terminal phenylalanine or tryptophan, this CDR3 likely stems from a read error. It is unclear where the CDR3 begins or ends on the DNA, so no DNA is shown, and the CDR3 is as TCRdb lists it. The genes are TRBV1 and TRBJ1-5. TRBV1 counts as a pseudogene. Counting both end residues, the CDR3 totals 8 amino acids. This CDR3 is CTSHLGGS.

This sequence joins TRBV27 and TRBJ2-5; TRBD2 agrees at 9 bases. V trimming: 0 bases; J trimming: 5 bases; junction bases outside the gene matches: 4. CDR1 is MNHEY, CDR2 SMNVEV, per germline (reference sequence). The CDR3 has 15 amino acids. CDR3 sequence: CASSLSSGRSETQYF. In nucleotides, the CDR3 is TGTGCCAGCAGTTTATCCAGCGGGAGGTCGGAGACCCAGTACTTC.

In DNA, the CDR3 is TGTGCCAGCAGCCGACGACGGGACAGCCAAGAGACCCAGTACTTC. This gives the protein CASSRRRDSQETQYF. V is TRBV9 and J is TRBJ2-5, with 7 bases aligning to TRBD1. V shed 4 bases, J shed 1 base, and the junction held 7 bases outside the gene matches. Germline V CDR1 and CDR2: SGDLS, YYNGEE. The CDR3 contains 15 residues.

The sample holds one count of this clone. The CDR3 coding sequence is TGTGCCAGCAGCCCGAGCGGGAGCTATGAGCAGTACTTC. This sequence encodes CASSPSGSYEQYF. The chain has TRBV4-2 and TRBJ2-7; 8 nucleotides match TRBD2. With 4 bases clipped from V and 7 bases from J, the junction kept 6 bases outside the gene matches. CDR3 length: 13 residues. Germline V lookup: CDR1 LGHNA, CDR2 YNFKEQ.

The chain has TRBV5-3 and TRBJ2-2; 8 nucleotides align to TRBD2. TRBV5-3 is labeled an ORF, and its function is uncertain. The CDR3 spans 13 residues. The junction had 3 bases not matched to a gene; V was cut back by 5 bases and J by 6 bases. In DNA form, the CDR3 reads TGTGCCAGAAGGGGAGCGGGAGCCGGGGAGCTGTTTTTT. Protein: CARRGAGAGELFF.